The clone carrying this TCR beta chain has more than one count but fewer than ten. Its specificity is not known. The junction shows a germline mismatch at one end, possibly a read error. The CDR3 sequence is 13 residues long. Per germline, CDR1 WNHNN and CDR2 SYGVQD (reference sequence). The data originate from a study of post-analysis software for immune sequencing data. Study context: Relapsing-remitting, secondary progressive and progressive-relapsing forms made up the multiple sclerosis disease courses. Regarding the study as a whole: Controls showed lower frequencies than patients for several TRBV segments, and TRBV5-6, TRBV5-1 and TRBV20-1 were among these. Samples from a shared batch, those prepared together, strongly co-clustered by F measure. Multiple sclerosis patients showed significantly lower normalized Chao1 diversity than controls did.

Researchers reported that TCR beta cDNA libraries carried unique molecular identifiers. cDNA molecules numbering 450,000 to 650,000 came from approximately 1 to 10 million T cells. TCRdb fed the PCR reads into MiXCR, producing one record per CDR3 protein. The table has roughly 870,000 distinct CDR3 sequences, about 53% seen once. The chain couples TRBV10-1 to TRBJ2-3, with D uncertain. The sequence came from a girl aged 10 to 17 with multiple sclerosis. Sequencing was done on a sample of blood. The CDR3 DNA reads TGCGCCAACAGTGAGTCAACAAAGGGTACGCAGTATTTT. It codes for CANSESTKGTQYF.